The 22 T cell receptor beta chains below were found in one sample sequenced in a study of shared clonotypes between healthy human individuals. The repertoire was sequenced with immunoSEQ multiplex PCR; TCRdb's copy has only in-frame clones and lacks some. The sample has more than 1,200,000 clones, around 98.5% seen once; the top ten hold approximately 0.4%. Sequencing input: naive CD4+ T cells sorted from blood. Specified subset: CD45RA+ positively selected. These receptors were taken from a man between 25 and 39 years old in good health.

The V and J genes are TRBV5-1 and TRBJ2-7, with 9 bases that match TRBD1. V dropped 0 bases and J dropped 6; count of bases not matched to a gene: 7. This CDR3 is 15 amino acids long. Per germline, CDR1 SGHRS and CDR2 YFSETQ. CDR3 loop: CASSLGGQGGIEQYF. In nucleotides, the CDR3 is TGCGCCAGCAGCTTGGGGGGACAGGGAGGAATCGAGCAGTACTTC.

The CDR3 protein is CASSQVARAYEQYF. CDR3 in DNA: TGTGCCAGCAGCCAAGTGGCCAGGGCCTACGAGCAGTACTTC. This sequence joins TRBV14 and TRBJ2-7, with D maybe TRBD1 (5 bases). The V end lost 1 base, the J end lost 2 bases, and 9 bases lay between the germline ends. From germline, CDR1 is SGHDN and CDR2 FVKESK. This CDR3 comprises 14 residues.

J is TRBJ2-7 and V is TRBV5-1; D unclear. Trimming cost V 4 bases and J 7 bases, with 6 bases left between them. This CDR3 contains 10 residues. Germline lookup yields CDR1 SGHRS and CDR2 YFSETQ. This chain's CDR3 is CASSQEEQYF. The CDR3 nucleotides are TGCGCCAGCAGCCAAGAGGAGCAGTACTTC.

The chain uses TRBV7-9 and TRBJ2-1; D possibly corresponds to TRBD2 (5 bases). Trimming removed 4 bases from V and 9 bases from J, with 19 bases in between. The CDR3 spans 15 residues. Per the germline V gene, CDR1 is SEHNR and CDR2 is FQNEAQ (reference sequence). As DNA, the CDR3 is TGTGCCAGCAGCTCCGCTCGGGGTCTAGGCGGTGAGCAGTTCTTC. Protein: CASSSARGLGGEQFF. The entire variable domain, with the rest obtained from reference TRBV7-9 and TRBJ2-1, is as follows: DTGVSQNPRHKITKRGQNVTFRCDPISEHNRLYWYRQTLGQGPEFLTYFQNEAQLEKSRLLSDRFSAERPKGSFSTLEIQRTEQGDSAMYLCASSSARGLGGEQFFGPGTRLTVL.

The genes are TRBV2 and TRBJ1-3, with D perhaps matching TRBD1 (6 bases). This CDR3 has 14 amino acids. Trimming pared 9 bases from V and 0 bases from J, leaving 12 bases between. CDR1 SNHLY and CDR2 FYNNEI come from the germline V gene. CDR3 nucleotides: TGTGCCAGTGCCGACAGGAGCTCTGGAAACACCATATATTTT. It is translated as CASADRSSGNTIYF.

The chain combines TRBV4-2 with TRBJ1-2; the match to TRBD1 covers 9 bases. Germline-derived CDR1 and CDR2 are LGHNA and YNFKEQ. The CDR3 is 15 residues long. V lost 4 bases to trimming and J lost 3 bases; unmatched junction nucleotides: 6. The CDR3 is CASSRDREVDYGYTF. The CDR3 DNA follows: TGTGCCAGCAGCCGGGACAGGGAGGTCGACTATGGCTACACCTTC.

V is TRBV5-4 and J is TRBJ1-4; D gene unclear. Trimming cost V 7 bases and J 0 bases, with 16 bases left between them. The CDR3 contains 16 residues. Germline V gene data show CDR1 as SGHNT and CDR2 as YYREEE (reference sequence). The CDR3 nucleotides are TGTGCCAGCTCTTCGATGGTTACCTCAACTAATGAAAAACTGTTTTTT. This codes for CASSSMVTSTNEKLFF.

This chain joins TRBV7-8 and TRBJ2-7; TRBD2 aligns across 13 bases. Germline V lookup: CDR1 SGHVS, CDR2 FQNEAQ. The ends lost 2 bases at V and 7 bases at J; junction bases unmatched: 11. The CDR3 sequence is 17 residues long. The CDR3 region has the DNA TGTGCCAGCAGCTTAATTACCGGGACTAGCGGGATTGGAGAGCAGTACTTC. It is translated as CASSLITGTSGIGEQYF.

The chain carries TRBV2 and TRBJ2-7, with TRBD1 matching over 10 bases. The J segment lost 1 base and the V segment lost 4 bases, leaving 4 bases of the junction unmatched. CDR3 length equals 15 residues. Germline V CDR1 and CDR2: SNHLY, FYNNEI. DNA of the CDR3: TGTGCCAGCAGTGTACGGGGACAGGGGTCCTACGAGCAGTACTTC. Encoded protein: CASSVRGQGSYEQYF.

The rearrangement uses TRBV9 and TRBJ2-7; D might be TRBD2 (6 bases). The V end lost 4 bases, the J end lost 4 bases, and 21 bases lay between the germline ends. CDR3 length: 16 residues. Per the germline V gene, CDR1 is SGDLS and CDR2 is YYNGEE. The CDR3 spells CASSPRRGSGVYEQYF. The CDR3 nucleotides read TGTGCCAGCAGCCCGCGACGGGGTAGCGGAGTTTACGAGCAGTACTTC.

V usage is TRBV10-3 and J usage is TRBJ2-2; 8 nucleotides match TRBD2. Germline V gives CDR1 ENHRY, CDR2 SYGVKD. The CDR3 is 14 residues long. V lost 7 bases to trimming and J lost 3 bases; unmatched junction nucleotides: 4. CDR3 protein: CAIKGLADTGELFF. CDR3 in DNA: TGTGCCATCAAAGGACTAGCAGACACCGGGGAGCTGTTTTTT.

The V and J genes are TRBV28 and TRBJ2-3; D tentatively reads TRBD1 or TRBD2 (5 bases each). The V end lost 4 bases, the J end lost 3 bases, and 11 bases lay between the germline ends. This CDR3 comprises 14 residues. CDR1 MDHEN and CDR2 SYDVKM come from the germline V gene. The CDR3 sequence is CASSSGWGTDTQYF. CDR3 DNA: TGTGCCAGCAGTTCGGGGTGGGGGACAGATACGCAGTATTTT.

Concerning this clone: The sample contains more than one DNA sequence encoding this CDR3. J is TRBJ2-6 and V is TRBV5-1; D not resolved. CDR1 and CDR2 from the germline V gene are SGHRS and YFSETQ. V lost 0 bases to trimming and J lost 0 bases, with 4 bases between them. This CDR3 is built from 15 residues. The CDR3 DNA follows: TGCGCCAGCAGCTTGGGACCCTCTGGGGCCAACGTCCTGACTTTC. Protein product: CASSLGPSGANVLTF.

This sequence joins TRBV5-1 and TRBJ1-4; tentative D call: TRBD1 (6 bases). CDR3 length: 15 residues. V was shortened by 0 bases and J by 6 bases, with 12 bases between the two germline ends. Germline lookup yields CDR1 SGHRS and CDR2 YFSETQ. In DNA form, the CDR3 reads TGCGCCAGCAGCTTGGTGACAGGAGGTTATGAAAAACTGTTTTTT. Its translation: CASSLVTGGYEKLFF.

V and J are TRBV7-2 and TRBJ1-1; weak D call: TRBD1 (6 bases). This CDR3 is 16 amino acids long. The ends were cut back, 5 bases at V and 5 bases at J, with 21 bases in the middle. CDR1 and CDR2 (germline): SGHTA, FQGNSA. CDR3 bases: TGTGCCAGCAGCGCCCCACAGGGAAAAGGTAGTACTGAAGCTTTCTTT. Translated, it gives CASSAPQGKGSTEAFF.

The rearrangement joins TRBV5-6 to TRBJ2-5, with 9 bases that match TRBD1. The CDR3 sequence is 14 residues long. Trimming at V came to 5 bases and at J to 5 bases, leaving 7 bases not matched to a gene. Germline-derived CDR1 and CDR2 are SGHDT and YYEEEE. CDR3 amino acids: CASSRTGAEETQYF. DNA for the CDR3: TGTGCCAGCAGTAGGACAGGGGCGGAGGAGACCCAGTACTTC. Using reference TRBV5-6 and TRBJ2-5 for the parts outside the CDR3, the full variable domain is DAGVTQSPTHLIKTRGQQVTLRCSPKSGHDTVSWYQQALGQGPQFIFQYYEEEERQRGNFPDRFSGHQFPNYSSELNVNALLLGDSALYLCASSRTGAEETQYFGPGTRLLVL.

Comment on this clone: This specimen includes other DNA sequences encoding the same CDR3. This chain connects TRBV6-5 to TRBJ1-2; D gene uncertain. The V gene's germline CDR1 is MNHEY and CDR2 SVGAGI. Trimming pared 0 bases from V and 1 base from J, leaving 6 bases between. The length of the CDR3 is 14 residues. The CDR3: CASSYSRINYGYTF. The CDR3 coding sequence is TGTGCCAGCAGTTACTCCCGGATTAACTATGGCTACACCTTC.

This chain connects TRBV5-1 to TRBJ1-1; no definite D call. The ends were cut back, 0 bases at V and 2 bases at J, with 8 bases in the middle. CDR1 and CDR2 from the germline V gene are SGHRS and YFSETQ. CDR3 size: 14 residues. CDR3 protein: CASSLGTDNTEAFF. The CDR3 bases are TGCGCCAGCAGCTTGGGTACCGACAACACTGAAGCTTTCTTT.

This sequence joins TRBV6-5 and TRBJ2-1; D possibly corresponds to TRBD2 (5 bases). The CDR3 is 14 amino acids. Trimming pared 9 bases from V and 0 bases from J, leaving 12 bases between. Germline CDR1 reads MNHEY; CDR2 reads SVGAGI. The CDR3 nucleotides are TGTGCCAGTGAAGTAGAGGGCTCCTACAATGAGCAGTTCTTC. Residues: CASEVEGSYNEQFF.

V is TRBV5-4 and J is TRBJ1-2, with 10 bases fitting TRBD1. V shed 5 bases and J 5 bases; nucleotides not matched to a gene: 9. Germline loops: CDR1 SGHNT, CDR2 YYREEE (reference sequence). This CDR3 is built from 15 residues. CDR3 region: CASREGQGLGYGYTF. CDR3 coding DNA: TGTGCCAGCAGGGAGGGACAGGGGCTAGGGTATGGCTACACCTTC. The variable domain in full, completed from reference TRBV5-4 and TRBJ1-2, reads ETGVTQSPTHLIKTRGQQVTLRCSSQSGHNTVSWYQQALGQGPQFIFQYYREEENGRGNFPPRFSGLQFPNYSSELNVNALELDDSALYLCASREGQGLGYGYTFGSGTRLTVV.

This clone occurred once. Other DNA sequences from this sample encode an identical CDR3 as well. This chain links TRBV11-2 with TRBJ1-3; D call uncertain. Germline V gene lookup returns CDR1 SGHAT and CDR2 FQNNGV. This CDR3 contains 13 residues. V was pared by 2 bases and J by 4 bases, with 6 bases between. Written as DNA, the CDR3 is TGTGCCAGCAGCTTATCTCCCGGAAACACCATATATTTT. Translation: CASSLSPGNTIYF.

This rearrangement joins TRBV7-9 to TRBJ2-3; 9 positions agree with TRBD2. Per the germline V gene, CDR1 is SEHNR and CDR2 is FQNEAQ (reference sequence). The V segment lost 1 base and the J segment 0 bases; nucleotides outside the gene matches: 8. The CDR3 extends over 18 amino acids. In DNA form, the CDR3 reads TGTGCCAGCAGCTTAGGTCTAGCGGGGAGGCGTAGCACAGATACGCAGTATTTT. Its translation: CASSLGLAGRRSTDTQYF. The full variable domain, rest sourced from reference TRBV7-9 and TRBJ2-3, is DTGVSQNPRHKITKRGQNVTFRCDPISEHNRLYWYRQTLGQGPEFLTYFQNEAQLEKSRLLSDRFSAERPKGSFSTLEIQRTEQGDSAMYLCASSLGLAGRRSTDTQYFGPGTRLTVL.